This T cell receptor beta chain was recorded in a study of regulatory T cells in long-lasting Graves disease. The time point denotes: newly diagnosed GD, antithyroid drugs for less than 3 months. The TCR library used RNA extracted from PBMCs. Arm-PCR of CDR3 regions and iRepertoire HTBI primers were used to build TCR beta libraries. Original processing notes: From all samples, identification returned approximately 13 TRBJ and about 60 TRBV segments. TCRdb called the multiplex PCR reads again in MiXCR, with one record for every CDR3 protein. What appears here as the V and J calls and clone size reflects TCRdb's work, not the paper's. The sample contains over 500,000 distinct CDR3 sequences, 15% to 20% of which appear only once. Trimming took 0 bases from V and 1 from J, leaving 0 bases between them. In germline, CDR1 is ENHRY, CDR2 SYGVKD. The CDR3 has 12 amino acids. General study findings and limits: Under persistent disease, TRBV28, TRBJ1-2 and TRBJ2-5 were used preferentially.

This clonotype came up many times. Antigen unknown. These data were also reused for a study on T cells in Graves' hyperthyroidism and ophthalmopathy. From that study: First-round RT-PCR targeting the TCR CDR3 was performed with the HTBI primer set. Among clonotypes expanded in thyroid above 0.001, most were also found in blood.

The material was peripheral blood mononuclear cells (PBMCs), obtained at new diagnosis, from a patient treated with antithyroid drugs. The chain uses TRBV10-3 and TRBJ1-1; D gene uncertain. The sequence derives from a man aged 18 to 30 with Graves disease. CDR3 DNA sequence: TGTGCCATCAGTGAGTCGAACACTGAAGCTTTCTTT. It translates to CAISESNTEAFF.